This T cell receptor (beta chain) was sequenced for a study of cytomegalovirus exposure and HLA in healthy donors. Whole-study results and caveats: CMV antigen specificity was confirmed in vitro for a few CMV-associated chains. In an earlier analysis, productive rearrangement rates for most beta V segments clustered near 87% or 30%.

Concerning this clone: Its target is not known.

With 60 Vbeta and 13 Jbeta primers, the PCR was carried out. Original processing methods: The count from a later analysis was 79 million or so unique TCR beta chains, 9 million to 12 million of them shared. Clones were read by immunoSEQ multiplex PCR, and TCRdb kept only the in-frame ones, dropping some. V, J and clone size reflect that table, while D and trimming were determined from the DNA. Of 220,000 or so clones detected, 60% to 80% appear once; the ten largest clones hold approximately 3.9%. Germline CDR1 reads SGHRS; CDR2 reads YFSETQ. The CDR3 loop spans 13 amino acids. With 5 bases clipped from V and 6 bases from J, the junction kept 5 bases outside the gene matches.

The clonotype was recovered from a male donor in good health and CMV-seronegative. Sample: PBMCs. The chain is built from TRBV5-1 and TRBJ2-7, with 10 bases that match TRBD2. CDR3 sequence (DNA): TGCGCCAGCAGTCTAGCGGGAGCTTCCGAGCAGTACTTC. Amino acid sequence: CASSLAGASEQYF.